Detailed here is one T cell receptor (beta chain). Its specificity is unknown. This specimen belongs to a study of T cell responses to AZD1222 COVID-19 vaccine. Overall study findings and caveats: Baseline seropositivity occurred in only a handful of AZD1222 recipients.

This table comes from immunoSEQ multiplex PCR, and its TCRdb copy is limited to in-frame clones, with some not included. The sample holds about 140,000 clones, 75% to 90% seen once. Specimen: peripheral blood, collected on day 0 of AZD1222 vaccination. The receptor was derived from an adult in good health.

Here the CDR3 DNA reads TGTGCCAGCAGGCAGGCCTCTGGAAACACCATATATTTT. As protein: CASRQASGNTIYF. The chain has TRBV11-2 and TRBJ1-3; no clear D gene. The CDR3 sequence is 13 residues long. V shed 6 bases and J shed 0 bases, with 6 bases lying between them. From germline, CDR1 is SGHAT and CDR2 FQNNGV.